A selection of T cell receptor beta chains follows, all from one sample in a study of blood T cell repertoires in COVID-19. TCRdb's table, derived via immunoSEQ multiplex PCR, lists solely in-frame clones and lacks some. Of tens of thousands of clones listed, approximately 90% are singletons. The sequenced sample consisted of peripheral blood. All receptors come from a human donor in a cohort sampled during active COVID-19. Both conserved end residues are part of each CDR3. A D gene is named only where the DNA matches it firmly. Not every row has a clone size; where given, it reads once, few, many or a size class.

DNA: TGTGCCAGCATAGGAAAGACAGGGGGCACCGGGCAGTACTTC; CDR3: CASIGKTGGTGQYF; size: .; J: TRBJ2-7; V: TRBV6-5; D: TRBD1
DNA: TGTGCCAGCAGCTCCTACAGGGGGGGCATGTCGAACACTGAAGCTTTCTTT; CDR3: CASSSYRGGMSNTEAFF; size: .; J: TRBJ1-1; V: TRBV11-2; D: TRBD1
DNA: TGCGCCAGCAGCCAAGATACAGGGGGTAGCTATGGCTACACCTTC; CDR3: CASSQDTGGSYGYTF; size: .; J: TRBJ1-2; V: TRBV4-3; D: TRBD1
DNA: TGTGCCAGCAGCTTCAAGGGGGCCTACGAGCAGTACTTC; CDR3: CASSFKGAYEQYF; size: .; J: TRBJ2-7; V: TRBV11-2; D: .
DNA: TGTGCCAGCAGCTCCGGGGGGTTTTATGAGCAGTTCTTC; CDR3: CASSSGGFYEQFF; size: .; J: TRBJ2-1; V: TRBV4-2; D: TRBD2
DNA: TGTGCCAGCAGTTTGAAAGGGGTCGGCGAGCAGTACTTC; CDR3: CASSLKGVGEQYF; size: .; J: TRBJ2-7; V: TRBV27; D: .
DNA: TGTGCCAGCAGCTTGTTCGAACAGAGCTACACCTTC; CDR3: CASSLFEQSYTF; size: .; J: TRBJ1-2; V: TRBV5-4; D: .
DNA: TGTGCCAGCAGCCCTTCAACCGGGACAGGGGCCTCGAGTGAGCAGTTCTTC; CDR3: CASSPSTGTGASSEQFF; size: .; J: TRBJ2-1; V: TRBV11-2; D: TRBD1
DNA: TGTGCCAGCAGCTCAGGGGCAAGCAATCAGCCCCAGCATTTT; CDR3: CASSSGASNQPQHF; size: .; J: TRBJ1-5; V: TRBV6-5; D: .
DNA: TGTGCCACCAGTGCAGGGGGGCGCCTATTCCTCTCTGGGGCCAACGTCCTGACTTTC; CDR3: CATSAGGRLFLSGANVLTF; size: .; J: TRBJ2-6; V: TRBV24-1; D: .
DNA: TGCAGCGCCGACAGGGGGCACACTGAAGCTTTCTTT; CDR3: CSADRGHTEAFF; size: .; J: TRBJ1-1; V: TRBV29-1; D: TRBD1
DNA: TGTGCCAGCAGGGAACGGGACAGAGATTATCTAAATGGCTACACCTTC; CDR3: CASRERDRDYLNGYTF; size: .; J: TRBJ1-2; V: TRBV11-2; D: TRBD1
DNA: TGTGCCTGGGAGACTAGCGGGGGGCCGGAGACCCAGTACTTC; CDR3: CAWETSGGPETQYF; size: .; J: TRBJ2-5; V: TRBV30; D: TRBD2
DNA: TGTGCCAGCAGCCCCTCCGCGGACAGGGGGCTGAACACTGAAGCTTTCTTT; CDR3: CASSPSADRGLNTEAFF; size: .; J: TRBJ1-1; V: TRBV11-2; D: TRBD1
DNA: TGTGCCAGCAGTTCGCAGGGTAGCTTTATCGATGGCTACACCTTC; CDR3: CASSSQGSFIDGYTF; size: .; J: TRBJ1-2; V: TRBV6-5; D: .
DNA: TGTGCCAGCAGTGAAAGCGGGGGGGCCTTGGAGGAGCAGTACTTC; CDR3: CASSESGGALEEQYF; size: once; J: TRBJ2-7; V: TRBV25-1; D: TRBD2
DNA: TGTGCCAGTAGTATGCAGGGGGGTCAGCCCCAGCATTTT; CDR3: CASSMQGGQPQHF; size: .; J: TRBJ1-5; V: TRBV19; D: TRBD1
DNA: TGTGCCAGCAGTTATCCGGGAGGCAATCAGCCCCAGCATTTT; CDR3: CASSYPGGNQPQHF; size: once; J: TRBJ1-5; V: TRBV2; D: .
DNA: TGTGCCAGCAGCTTAAGTGGCACTGGAAACACCATATATTTT; CDR3: CASSLSGTGNTIYF; size: .; J: TRBJ1-3; V: TRBV5-4; D: .
DNA: TGTGCCAGCAGGGGACAACTGAACACTGAAGCTTTCTTT; CDR3: CASRGQLNTEAFF; size: .; J: TRBJ1-1; V: TRBV27; D: .
DNA: TGTGCCAGCAGCGGCACAGACAGGGCCCATCCCTCTGGAAACACCATATATTTT; CDR3: CASSGTDRAHPSGNTIYF; size: .; J: TRBJ1-3; V: TRBV9; D: TRBD1
DNA: TGTGCCAGCAGTCAGAGGGAGAGGACTGAAGCTTTCTTT; CDR3: CASSQRERTEAFF; size: .; J: TRBJ1-1; V: TRBV6-5; D: .
DNA: TGTGCCAGTTCCTTTGGAAACACCATATATTTT; CDR3: CASSFGNTIYF; size: .; J: TRBJ1-3; V: TRBV12-3/TRBV12-4; D: .
DNA: TGTGCCACCAGTATTGGGGCGTCCTACGAGCAGTACTTC; CDR3: CATSIGASYEQYF; size: .; J: TRBJ2-7; V: TRBV24-1; D: .
DNA: TGTGCCTGGAGTGTCGGGGGGGAATCTGGGGCCAACGTCCTGACTTTC; CDR3: CAWSVGGESGANVLTF; size: .; J: TRBJ2-6; V: TRBV30; D: TRBD2
DNA: TGTGCCAGCAGGGAGCGGACAGGAGCTCTTAACTATGGCTACACCTTC; CDR3: CASRERTGALNYGYTF; size: .; J: TRBJ1-2; V: TRBV28; D: TRBD1
DNA: TGCGCCAGCCGGGGACAGGGCGTTGTCTACGAGCAGTACTTC; CDR3: CASRGQGVVYEQYF; size: .; J: TRBJ2-7; V: TRBV5-1; D: TRBD1
DNA: TGTGCCAGCAGCCAAGATCCGGCAGGGTCTGGAAACACCATATATTTT; CDR3: CASSQDPAGSGNTIYF; size: .; J: TRBJ1-3; V: TRBV4-2; D: .
DNA: TGTGCCAGCAGCTTAGAACCGGGGGGGCTCGATGAGCAGTTCTTC; CDR3: CASSLEPGGLDEQFF; size: once; J: TRBJ2-1; V: TRBV7-2; D: TRBD2
DNA: TGCGCCAGCAGCTTGGGCACTTCAGGGTTTGATGAAAAACTGTTTTTT; CDR3: CASSLGTSGFDEKLFF; size: .; J: TRBJ1-4; V: TRBV5-1; D: .
DNA: TGTGCCAGCAGAAGATTCAGGGTTTATGACACTGAAGCTTTCTTT; CDR3: CASRRFRVYDTEAFF; size: .; J: TRBJ1-1; V: TRBV25-1; D: .
DNA: TGTGCCAGCAGTTATTTGGCCAGCTCCTACGAGCAGTACTTC; CDR3: CASSYLASSYEQYF; size: once; J: TRBJ2-7; V: TRBV6-6; D: .
DNA: TGTGCCAGCAGTCCTACCCCCGGACAGGTCCACTCCTACGAGCAGTACTTC; CDR3: CASSPTPGQVHSYEQYF; size: .; J: TRBJ2-7; V: TRBV28; D: TRBD1
DNA: TGTGCCAGCAGTATAATAAGGACAGAGACCTACGAGCAGTACTTC; CDR3: CASSIIRTETYEQYF; size: .; J: TRBJ2-7; V: TRBV27; D: .
DNA: TGTGCCAGCCGACAGGGCTCCTATGGCTACACCTTC; CDR3: CASRQGSYGYTF; size: few; J: TRBJ1-2; V: TRBV27; D: TRBD1
DNA: TGTGCCAGCAGCACCCGGGACAGAGGAAACACCATATATTTT; CDR3: CASSTRDRGNTIYF; size: .; J: TRBJ1-3; V: TRBV11-2; D: TRBD1
DNA: TGTGCCAGCAGTGAACCGCTAATGCGTTTCTACAATGAGCAGTTCTTC; CDR3: CASSEPLMRFYNEQFF; size: .; J: TRBJ2-1; V: TRBV6-1; D: .
DNA: TGCGCCAGCAGCCAAGATGAGGCAAATAGCAATCAGCCCCAGCATTTT; CDR3: CASSQDEANSNQPQHF; size: .; J: TRBJ1-5; V: TRBV4-1; D: .
DNA: TGCAGCGTCGGAGACGGATACGAGCAGTACTTC; CDR3: CSVGDGYEQYF; size: .; J: TRBJ2-7; V: TRBV29-1; D: .